One sample yielded the 12 T cell receptor beta chains listed below, sequenced in a study of blood T cell repertoires in COVID-19. Here immunoSEQ multiplex PCR was the method, and the copy in TCRdb shows in-frame clones only, minus some. There are more than 200,000 clones in the sample; around four fifths occur only once, and 8% to 11% lies in the top ten. Sequencing was done on a sample of peripheral blood. These receptors were collected from an elderly woman with COVID-19, enrolled during active disease.

The chain recombines TRBV3-1 (or the pseudogene TRBV3-2) with TRBJ2-1, with a weak D call TRBD2 (5 bases). V was pared by 4 bases and J by 2 bases, with 15 bases between. CDR1 is LGHDT, CDR2 YNNKEL, per germline (reference sequence). The CDR3 is 16 amino acids. The DNA for the CDR3 is TGTGCCAGCAGCCCCCGGAGGCCAGGCCCCTACAATGAGCAGTTCTTC. Protein product: CASSPRRPGPYNEQFF.

V and J are TRBV7-2 and TRBJ1-1; 10 bases are a match to TRBD1. The trim removed 5 bases at V and 6 bases at J, leaving 6 bases unmatched. This CDR3 is 14 amino acids long. Germline CDR1 SGHTA, CDR2 FQGNSA. The CDR3 spells CASSPTGGAAEAFF. CDR3 bases: TGTGCCAGCAGCCCGACAGGGGGCGCGGCTGAAGCTTTCTTT. Combining the CDR3 with reference TRBV7-2 and TRBJ1-1 gives the whole variable domain GAGVSQSPSNKVTEKGKDVELRCDPISGHTALYWYRQSLGQGLEFLIYFQGNSAPDKSGLPSDRFSAERTGGSVSTLTIQRTQQEDSAVYLCASSPTGGAAEAFFGQGTRLTVV.

This clone appeared a few times. The chain couples TRBV5-1 to TRBJ1-2; 9 bases map to TRBD1. V shed 4 bases and J 5 bases; nucleotides not matched to a gene: 3. The CDR3 extends over 13 amino acids. Germline-derived CDR1 and CDR2 are SGHRS and YFSETQ. The CDR3 is CASSRDREYGYTF. The CDR3 DNA reads as TGCGCCAGCAGCCGGGACAGGGAATATGGCTACACCTTC.

The V and J genes are TRBV4-1 and TRBJ2-7; TRBD1 agrees at 7 bases. The CDR3 runs 13 residues. Losses at the gene ends were 4 bases for V and 6 bases for J; bases not matched to a gene: 6. From germline, CDR1 is MGHRA and CDR2 YSYEKL. As DNA, the CDR3 is TGCGCCAGCAGCCTCGACAGGGTGCGCGAGCAGTACTTC. This sequence encodes CASSLDRVREQYF.

The gene calls are TRBV5-1 and TRBJ2-1; D possibly corresponds to TRBD2 (7 bases). Germline CDR1 is SGHRS and CDR2 is YFSETQ. With 2 bases removed from V and 7 bases from J, the gap between germline ends came to 13 bases. This CDR3 region has 14 residues. As DNA, the CDR3 is TGCGCCAGCAGCTTCGGTGCGGGGGCGAATGAGCAGTTCTTC. Translation gives CASSFGAGANEQFF.

This clone has a count of ten or more. V gene TRBV4-2 combines with J gene TRBJ1-2; 9 nucleotides line up with TRBD1. The CDR3 sequence is 15 residues long. From germline, CDR1 is LGHNA and CDR2 YNFKEQ. V dropped 3 bases and J dropped 7; count of bases not matched to a gene: 9. The CDR3 loop is CASSQEGQGMGGYTF. In DNA, the CDR3 is TGTGCCAGCAGCCAGGAGGGACAGGGTATGGGTGGCTACACCTTC.

The CDR3 here is CASSQVAPWSTGELFF. The DNA of the CDR3 is TGTGCCAGCAGCCAAGTGGCTCCATGGTCCACCGGGGAGCTGTTTTTT. The chain joins TRBV3-1 (or the pseudogene TRBV3-2) to TRBJ2-2; D call uncertain. The CDR3 is 16 residues long. V was shortened by 1 base and J by 4 bases, with 13 bases between the two germline ends. Germline V lookup: CDR1 LGHDT, CDR2 YNNKEL (reference sequence).

The chain has TRBV5-5 and TRBJ1-4; no reliable D call. Germline assignment: CDR1 SGHKS and CDR2 YYEKEE (reference sequence). CDR3 length: 14 residues. Between the trimmed V and J ends, which lost 4 bases and 6 bases, there was a span of 13 bases. The DNA of the CDR3 is TGTGCCAGCAGCCGAGGGCTCATAGATGAAAAACTGTTTTTT. This codes for CASSRGLIDEKLFF. Supplemented by reference TRBV5-5 and TRBJ1-4, the full variable domain reads DAGVTQSPTHLIKTRGQQVTLRCSPISGHKSVSWYQQVLGQGPQFIFQYYEKEERGRGNFPDRFSARQFPNYSSELNVNALLLGDSALYLCASSRGLIDEKLFFGSGTQLSVL.

The J gene is TRBJ1-5, the V gene TRBV27, with TRBD1 matching 9 bases. Germline CDR1 and CDR2: MNHEY and SMNVEV (reference sequence). V lost 5 bases to trimming and J lost 6 bases; unmatched junction nucleotides: 5. CDR3 length: 14 amino acids. The CDR3 DNA reads TGTGCCAGCAGTCCCTCGACAGGGGGTCAGCCCCAGCATTTT. This translates into CASSPSTGGQPQHF.

V is TRBV25-1 and J is TRBJ1-5; D is undetermined. The V gene lost 6 bases and the J gene lost 4 bases, with 10 bases spanning the gap. Germline-derived CDR1 and CDR2 are MGHDK and SYGVNS. This CDR3 spans 13 amino acids. CDR3 protein: CASSHNNNQPQHF. CDR3 nucleotide sequence: TGTGCCAGCAGCCACAACAATAATCAGCCCCAGCATTTT.

This clone was counted between two and nine times. This chain links TRBV28 with TRBJ1-1, with D maybe TRBD1 (5 bases). V was cut by 3 bases and J by 1 base, with 9 bases left in between. Germline CDR1 MDHEN, CDR2 SYDVKM. This CDR3 is 14 amino acids long. CDR3 region: CASSLTEGNTEAFF. CDR3 in DNA: TGTGCCAGCAGTTTGACAGAAGGGAACACTGAAGCTTTCTTT.

V is TRBV28 and J is TRBJ2-5, with 9 bases that match TRBD1. Germline CDR1 is MDHEN and CDR2 is SYDVKM. With 4 bases clipped from V and 4 bases from J, the junction kept 10 bases outside the gene matches. The CDR3 extends over 16 amino acids. Here the CDR3 reads CASSSGQGPRSETQYF. The CDR3 DNA follows: TGTGCCAGCAGTTCGGGACAGGGCCCTAGGTCAGAGACCCAGTACTTC.